This T cell receptor beta chain was captured in a study of blood T cell repertoires in COVID-19. On the study more broadly: COVID-19 samples collected from the United States, Italy and Spain covered acute and convalescent phases. T cells, B-cell-depleted T cells, or PBMCs provided the cDNA or gDNA that served as material.

Original methodology: Cell counts per sample came from amplifying reference gene primers. Profiling relied on immunoSEQ multiplex PCR, and the TCRdb table lists in-frame clones only, not all of them. V, J and clone size derive from that table, while D and trimming were established from the DNA sequence. The sample lists more than 70,000 clones; around nine tenths were seen once. This sequence originates from a woman younger than 35 with acute or convalescent COVID-19. Sequenced material: peripheral blood.

CDR3 bases: TGTGCCAGCAGTGACCCAACTTCCCACAGAGGGCGTAGCGAAAAACTGTTTTTT. Residues: CASSDPTSHRGRSEKLFF. The rearrangement links TRBV25-1 to TRBJ1-4; D call uncertain. The CDR3 loop spans 18 amino acids. Germline values: CDR1 MGHDK, CDR2 SYGVNS. Trimming stripped 3 bases from V and 8 bases from J, with 25 bases between.